This TCR beta chain appears in the sequencing data of a study of technical replicates of blood from several donors. The protocol was immunoSEQ multiplex PCR, while the TCRdb copy is restricted to in-frame clones and leaves out a portion. Of some 70,000 clones listed, roughly nine tenths are singletons. The V gene end was trimmed by 4 bases and the J gene end by 9 bases; junction bases not matched to a gene: 11. Germline loops: CDR1 SQVTM, CDR2 ANQGSEA. This CDR3 has 14 amino acids. The receptor comes from a human donor in good health. Some clones in this sample may be carry-over from other donors' samples. This rearrangement joins TRBV29-1 to TRBJ2-1; the match to TRBD2 covers 8 bases. Source material: PBMCs. CDR3 sequence reads: CSVVGLAAGFEQFF. CDR3 nucleotides: TGCAGCGTTGTTGGACTAGCTGCTGGTTTTGAGCAGTTCTTC.